The source of this T cell receptor (beta chain) is a study of shared clonotypes between healthy human individuals. The CDR3 contains 16 residues. Germline loops: CDR1 MNHEY, CDR2 SMNVEV (reference sequence). V gave up 3 bases and J gave up 0 bases, with 11 bases separating them. Naivety among CD8 cells was defined by CD45RO negativity and positive CCR7 selection, thereby excluding terminally differentiated effector memory CD45RA+ cells. Generated by immunoSEQ multiplex PCR, the TCRdb table keeps only in-frame clones and is missing some. The sample includes roughly 770,000 clones, around 96% of them seen just once.

Sequencing was performed on naive CD8+ T cells sorted from blood. The sequence came from a man younger than 40 in good health. This chain uses TRBV27 with TRBJ2-2; the D is unclear. CDR3 region: CASSFLNNANTGELFF. CDR3 nucleotide sequence: TGTGCCAGCAGTTTCTTGAACAACGCGAACACCGGGGAGCTGTTTTTT.